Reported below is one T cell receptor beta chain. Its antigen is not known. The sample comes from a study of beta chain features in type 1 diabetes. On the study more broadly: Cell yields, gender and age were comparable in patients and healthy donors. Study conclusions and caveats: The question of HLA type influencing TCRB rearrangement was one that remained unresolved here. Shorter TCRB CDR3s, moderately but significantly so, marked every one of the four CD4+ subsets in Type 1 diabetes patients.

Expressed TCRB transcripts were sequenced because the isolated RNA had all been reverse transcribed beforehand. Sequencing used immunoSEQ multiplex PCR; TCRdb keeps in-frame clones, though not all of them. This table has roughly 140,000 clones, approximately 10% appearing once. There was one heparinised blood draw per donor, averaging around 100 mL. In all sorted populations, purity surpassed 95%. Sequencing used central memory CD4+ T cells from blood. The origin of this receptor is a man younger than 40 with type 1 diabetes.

CDR3 bases: TGTGCCAGCAGCATGGGACTAGCGAACTACGAGCAGTACTTC. Residues: CASSMGLANYEQYF. The chain is built from TRBV11-1 and TRBJ2-7; the match to TRBD2 covers 10 bases. This CDR3 contains 14 residues. Per the germline V gene, CDR1 is SGHAT and CDR2 is FQDESV (reference sequence). Trimming at V came to 5 bases and at J to 3 bases, leaving 4 bases not matched to a gene.